One sample yielded the 19 T cell receptor beta chains listed below, sequenced in a study of T cell changes during pregnancy in multiple sclerosis. Assay used: immunoSEQ multiplex PCR; TCRdb lists only in-frame clones, some missing. The data contain some 66,000 clones, roughly 90% of them seen just once; the ten biggest clones take up over 4.5%. Specimen: CD8+ T cells from peripheral blood mononuclear cells, collected before pregnancy. The receptors were gathered from a female donor with multiple sclerosis, enrolled in a pregnancy study.

The chain couples TRBV6-4 to TRBJ2-6; 8 bases line up with TRBD1. The CDR3 has 16 amino acids. V was clipped by 3 bases and J by 0 bases; unmatched bases: 1. Per the germline V gene, CDR1 is MRHNA and CDR2 is SNTAGT. CDR3 sequence: CASSETGGSGANVLTF. Written as DNA, the CDR3 is TGTGCCAGCAGTGAAACAGGGGGCTCTGGGGCCAACGTCCTGACTTTC.

This clone appeared once. V is TRBV6-1 and J is TRBJ1-6; no definite D call. Germline V lookup: CDR1 MNHNS, CDR2 SASEGT. Trimming removed 4 bases from V and 6 bases from J, with 7 bases in between. The CDR3 is made up of 13 amino acids. The CDR3 nucleotides are TGTGCCAGCAGTGTGGGCCCTAATTCACCCCTCCACTTT. Translating it yields CASSVGPNSPLHF.

V is TRBV29-1 and J is TRBJ2-1; 12 bases line up with TRBD2. The CDR3 has 16 amino acids. CDR1 is SQVTM, CDR2 ANQGSEA, per germline. The V gene end was trimmed by 3 bases and the J gene end by 10 bases; junction bases not matched to a gene: 13. The CDR3 nucleotides read TGCAGCGTTGATGGGGTTGGGACTAGCGGGCCGGGGGAGCAGTTCTTC. Protein: CSVDGVGTSGPGEQFF.

The chain links TRBV5-4 to TRBJ1-2; D is undetermined. In germline, CDR1 is SGHNT, CDR2 YYREEE (reference sequence). This CDR3 region has 14 residues. V lost 4 bases and J 2 bases, leaving 12 bases between the germline ends. The CDR3 sequence is CASSATTGNYGYTF. CDR3 bases: TGTGCCAGCAGCGCGACGACGGGGAACTATGGCTACACCTTC.

The chain has TRBV10-3 and TRBJ2-1, with a tentative D call TRBD1 (6 bases). Germline CDR1 is ENHRY and CDR2 is SYGVKD. CDR3 length: 12 amino acids. The germline V and J ends were trimmed by 3 bases and 8 bases, with 8 bases remaining between them. CDR3 sequence reads: CAISDGGHEQFF. The CDR3 DNA reads as TGTGCCATCAGTGATGGGGGCCATGAGCAGTTCTTC.

V usage is TRBV15 and J usage is TRBJ2-2; D possibly corresponds to TRBD2 (7 bases). V was trimmed by 5 bases and J by 3 bases, leaving 10 bases between them. Germline-derived CDR1 and CDR2 are LNHNV and YYDKDF (reference sequence). The CDR3 totals 14 residues. In nucleotides, the CDR3 is TGTGCCACCAGCCTAGGGGGGGACACCGGGGAGCTGTTTTTT. Protein sequence: CATSLGGDTGELFF.

J is TRBJ1-2 and V is TRBV28, with D possibly TRBD1 on 5 matching bases. The V and J ends lost 2 bases and 5 bases respectively, with 12 bases between them. This CDR3 region has 14 residues. Germline V gene lookup returns CDR1 MDHEN and CDR2 SYDVKM. DNA for the CDR3: TGTGCCAGCAGTTTAGGACGGGGGGGATATGGCTACACCTTC. Protein product: CASSLGRGGYGYTF.

V gene TRBV7-3 combines with J gene TRBJ2-5; 12 bases are a match to TRBD2. Unmatched junction bases numbered 6, after V lost 5 bases and J lost 5 bases. CDR1 is SGHTA and CDR2 is FQGTGA in the germline V gene. This CDR3 is built from 15 residues. The CDR3 region is CASSPGTSGLETQYF. Here the CDR3 DNA reads TGTGCCAGCAGCCCCGGGACTAGCGGGCTGGAGACCCAGTACTTC.

The J gene is TRBJ2-2, the V gene TRBV9, with 7 bases fitting TRBD2. The germline gives CDR1 SGDLS, CDR2 YYNGEE. This CDR3 has 16 amino acids. Unmatched junction bases numbered 11, after V lost 4 bases and J lost 5 bases. DNA for the CDR3: TGTGCCAGCAGCCCCGGGGGGAGTCCAATTACCGGGGAGCTGTTTTTT. It translates to CASSPGGSPITGELFF. The variable domain in full, with the rest retrieved from reference TRBV9 and TRBJ2-2, is DSGVTQTPKHLITATGQRVTLRCSPRSGDLSVYWYQQSLDQGLQFLIQYYNGEERAKGNILERFSAQQFPDLHSELNLSSLELGDSALYFCASSPGGSPITGELFFGEGSRLTVL.

This chain links TRBV7-2 with TRBJ2-5, with TRBD2 matching 11 bases. The V segment lost 4 bases and the J segment 2 bases; nucleotides outside the gene matches: 3. CDR1 is SGHTA, CDR2 FQGNSA, per germline. The CDR3 extends over 15 amino acids. CDR3 DNA sequence: TGTGCCAGCAGCTCCCTAGCGGGGGGTCAAGAGACCCAGTACTTC. Amino acids: CASSSLAGGQETQYF.

The V gene is TRBV9, the J gene TRBJ1-2, with D unresolved. Looked up from germline, CDR1 is SGDLS and CDR2 is YYNGEE. The CDR3 is made up of 13 amino acids. V lost 3 bases to trimming and J lost 8 bases, with 14 bases between them. CDR3 coding DNA: TGTGCCAGCAGCGCCGGGATGACCCTAGGCTACACCTTC. Its protein is CASSAGMTLGYTF.

This sequence joins TRBV10-3 and TRBJ2-2; 11 bases map to TRBD2. Germline V CDR1 and CDR2: ENHRY, SYGVKD. The V gene end was trimmed by 0 bases and the J gene end by 3 bases; junction bases not matched to a gene: 3. The CDR3 loop spans 17 amino acids. The CDR3 protein is CAISESQLAGDTGELFF. CDR3 sequence (DNA): TGTGCCATCAGTGAGTCCCAACTAGCGGGGGACACCGGGGAGCTGTTTTTT.

This clone was counted a single time. The genes are TRBV14 and TRBJ1-4, with no clear D. The germline V and J ends were trimmed by 2 bases and 4 bases, with 11 bases remaining between them. The CDR3 is 15 residues long. In germline, CDR1 is SGHDN, CDR2 FVKESK. CDR3: CASSQNPGNNEKLFF. Written as DNA, the CDR3 is TGTGCCAGCAGCCAAAATCCGGGAAATAATGAAAAACTGTTTTTT.

The chain links TRBV25-1 to TRBJ2-2; D gene unclear. CDR1 and CDR2 from the germline V gene are MGHDK and SYGVNS. The CDR3 is made up of 13 amino acids. V lost 1 base and J lost 4, with 4 bases in between. This CDR3 reads CASSEFLTGELFF. In nucleotides, the CDR3 is TGTGCCAGCAGTGAATTTCTCACCGGGGAGCTGTTTTTT. The full variable domain, its missing parts supplied by reference TRBV25-1 and TRBJ2-2, is EADIYQTPRYLVIGTGKKITLECSQTMGHDKMYWYQQDPGMELHLIHYSYGVNSTEKGDLSSESTVSRIRTEHFPLTLESARPSHTSQYLCASSEFLTGELFFGEGSRLTVL.

This clone was recorded once. The J gene is TRBJ1-5, the V gene TRBV7-9; D is perhaps TRBD1 (6 bases). This CDR3 is 16 amino acids long. V was shortened by 2 bases and J by 7 bases, with 18 bases between the two germline ends. The germline V gene has CDR1 SEHNR and CDR2 FQNEAQ (reference sequence). The CDR3 here is CASSLNWQGWEQPQHF. Here the CDR3 DNA reads TGTGCCAGCAGCTTAAATTGGCAGGGGTGGGAACAGCCCCAGCATTTT. The whole variable domain, filled in from reference TRBV7-9 and TRBJ1-5, reads DTGVSQNPRHKITKRGQNVTFRCDPISEHNRLYWYRQTLGQGPEFLTYFQNEAQLEKSRLLSDRFSAERPKGSFSTLEIQRTEQGDSAMYLCASSLNWQGWEQPQHFGDGTRLSIL.

The gene calls are TRBV30 and TRBJ2-1, with D possibly matching TRBD2 (6 bases). V was pared by 0 bases and J by 4 bases, with 10 bases between. CDR3 length: 14 residues. CDR1 is GTSNPN and CDR2 is SVGIG in the germline V gene (reference sequence). The CDR3 region is CAWSVDGGYNEQFF. CDR3 coding DNA: TGTGCCTGGAGTGTAGACGGGGGTTACAATGAGCAGTTCTTC.

This chain links TRBV11-2 with TRBJ1-5; 7 bases fit TRBD1. V dropped 4 bases and J dropped 7; count of bases not matched to a gene: 7. Germline lookup yields CDR1 SGHAT and CDR2 FQNNGV. The CDR3 runs to 14 residues. CDR3 bases: TGTGCCAGCAGCTACCGACAGGGAGGCCAGCCCCAGCATTTT. Its translation is CASSYRQGGQPQHF.

Points on this clone: At one boundary the junction diverges from the germline segment, which might be a read error. V and J are TRBV4-1 and TRBJ2-3, with 10 bases aligning to TRBD2. Germline V gives CDR1 MGHRA, CDR2 YSYEKL. This CDR3 region has 17 residues. The CDR3 spells CASGQEAASGGTDTQYF. DNA of the CDR3: TGCGCCAGCGGCCAAGAAGCGGCTAGCGGGGGAACAGATACGCAGTATTTT.

The chain uses TRBV19 and TRBJ1-5; possibly TRBD1 for D (6 bases). V was cut by 7 bases and J by 0 bases, with 16 bases left in between. Germline loops: CDR1 LNHDA, CDR2 SQIVND (reference sequence). The CDR3 runs to 16 residues. The CDR3: CASIQDSLYSNQPQHF. The CDR3 nucleotides read TGTGCCAGTATTCAGGACAGCCTTTATAGCAATCAGCCCCAGCATTTT.